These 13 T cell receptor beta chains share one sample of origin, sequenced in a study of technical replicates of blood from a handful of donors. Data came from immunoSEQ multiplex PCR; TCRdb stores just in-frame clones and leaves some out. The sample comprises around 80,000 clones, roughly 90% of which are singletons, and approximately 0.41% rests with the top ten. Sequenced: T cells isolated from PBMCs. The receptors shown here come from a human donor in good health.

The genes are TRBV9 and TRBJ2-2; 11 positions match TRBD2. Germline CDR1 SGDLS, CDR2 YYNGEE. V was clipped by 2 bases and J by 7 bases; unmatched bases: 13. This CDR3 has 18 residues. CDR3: CASSVGLTSGRWYGELFF. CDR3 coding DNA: TGTGCCAGCAGCGTCGGCCTTACTAGCGGGAGATGGTACGGGGAGCTGTTTTTT.

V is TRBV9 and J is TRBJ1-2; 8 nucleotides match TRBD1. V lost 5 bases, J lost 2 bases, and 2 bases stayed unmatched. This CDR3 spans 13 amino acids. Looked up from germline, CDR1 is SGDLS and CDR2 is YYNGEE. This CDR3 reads CASRTGENYGYTF. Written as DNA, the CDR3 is TGTGCCAGCAGGACAGGGGAAAACTATGGCTACACCTTC. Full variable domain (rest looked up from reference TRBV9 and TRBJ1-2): DSGVTQTPKHLITATGQRVTLRCSPRSGDLSVYWYQQSLDQGLQFLIQYYNGEERAKGNILERFSAQQFPDLHSELNLSSLELGDSALYFCASRTGENYGYTFGSGTRLTVV.

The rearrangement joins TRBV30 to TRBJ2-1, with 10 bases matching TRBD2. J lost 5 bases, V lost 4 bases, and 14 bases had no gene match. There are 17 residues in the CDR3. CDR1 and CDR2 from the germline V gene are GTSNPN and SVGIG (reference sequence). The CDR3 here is CAWTTSGKGWLDNEQFF. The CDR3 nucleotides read TGTGCCTGGACCACTAGCGGGAAAGGGTGGCTGGACAATGAGCAGTTCTTC.

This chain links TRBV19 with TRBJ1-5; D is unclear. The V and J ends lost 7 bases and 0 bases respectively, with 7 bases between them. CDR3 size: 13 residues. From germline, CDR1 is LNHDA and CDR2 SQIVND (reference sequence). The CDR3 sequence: CASTLNSNQPQHF. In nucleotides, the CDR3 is TGTGCCAGTACCTTAAATAGCAATCAGCCCCAGCATTTT.

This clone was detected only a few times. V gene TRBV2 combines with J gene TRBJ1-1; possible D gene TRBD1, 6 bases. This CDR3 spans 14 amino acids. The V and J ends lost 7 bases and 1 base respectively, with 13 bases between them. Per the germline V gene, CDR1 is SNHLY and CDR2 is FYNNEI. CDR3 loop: CASNIGQQNTEAFF. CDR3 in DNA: TGTGCCAGCAACATAGGACAGCAGAACACTGAAGCTTTCTTT.

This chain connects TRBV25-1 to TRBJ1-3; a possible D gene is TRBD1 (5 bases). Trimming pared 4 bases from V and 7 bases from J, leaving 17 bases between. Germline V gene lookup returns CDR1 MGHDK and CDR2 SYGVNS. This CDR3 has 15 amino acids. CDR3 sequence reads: CASSGFGGGKNTIYF. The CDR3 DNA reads TGTGCCAGCAGTGGCTTTGGGGGGGGGAAGAACACCATATATTTT.

DNA of the CDR3: TGTGCCAGCAGCTTGCCCTTCGGACAGGGGCTTAACTATGGCTACACCTTC. Translating it yields CASSLPFGQGLNYGYTF. V usage is TRBV7-9 and J usage is TRBJ1-2; 9 bases are shared with TRBD1. CDR1 is SEHNR and CDR2 is FQNEAQ in the germline V gene (reference sequence). V was clipped by 3 bases and J by 1 base; unmatched bases: 9. This CDR3 comprises 17 residues.

DNA of the CDR3: TGTGCCAGCAGTTTATTGACCGAGGGTATTCATGGCTACACCTTC. The encoded protein is CASSLLTEGIHGYTF. V and J are TRBV28 and TRBJ1-2; D not certain. The CDR3 runs to 15 residues. Germline V gene sequence: CDR1 MDHEN, CDR2 SYDVKM. Trimming removed 1 base at V and 6 bases at J, with 15 bases between.

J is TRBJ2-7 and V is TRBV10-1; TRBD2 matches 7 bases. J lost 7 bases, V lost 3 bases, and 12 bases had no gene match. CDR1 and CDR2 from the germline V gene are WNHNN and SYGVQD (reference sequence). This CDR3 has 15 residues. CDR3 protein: CASSDPSGPLGEQYF. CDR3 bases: TGCGCCAGCAGTGACCCTAGCGGCCCTCTCGGAGAGCAGTACTTC.

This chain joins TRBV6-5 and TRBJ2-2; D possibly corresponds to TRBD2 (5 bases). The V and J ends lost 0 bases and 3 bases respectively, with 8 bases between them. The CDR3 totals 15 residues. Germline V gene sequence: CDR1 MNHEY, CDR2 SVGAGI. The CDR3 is CASSYSSGYTGELFF. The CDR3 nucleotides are TGTGCCAGCAGTTACTCCAGCGGTTACACCGGGGAGCTGTTTTTT.

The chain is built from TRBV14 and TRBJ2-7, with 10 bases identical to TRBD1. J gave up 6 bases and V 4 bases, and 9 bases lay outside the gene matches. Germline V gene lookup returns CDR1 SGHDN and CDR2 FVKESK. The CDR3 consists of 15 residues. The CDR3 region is CASSPSGTGVLEQYF. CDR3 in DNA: TGTGCCAGCAGCCCCTCCGGGACAGGGGTCCTCGAGCAGTACTTC.

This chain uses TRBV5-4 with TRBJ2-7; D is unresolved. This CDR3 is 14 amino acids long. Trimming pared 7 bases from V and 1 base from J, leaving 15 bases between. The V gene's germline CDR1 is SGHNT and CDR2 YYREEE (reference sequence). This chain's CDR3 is CASGHRDISYEQYF. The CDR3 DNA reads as TGTGCCAGCGGGCACCGCGACATTTCCTACGAGCAGTACTTC.

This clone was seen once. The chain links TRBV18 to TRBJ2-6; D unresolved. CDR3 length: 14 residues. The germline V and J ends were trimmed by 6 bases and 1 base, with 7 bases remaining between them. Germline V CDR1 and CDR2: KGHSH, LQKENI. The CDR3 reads CASSSGSGANVLTF. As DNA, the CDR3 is TGTGCCAGCTCCTCAGGTTCTGGGGCCAACGTCCTGACTTTC.